This T cell receptor (beta chain) was documented in a study of blood T cell repertoires in COVID-19. This CDR3 region has 17 residues. The germline V gene encodes CDR1 SGHTA and CDR2 FQGNSA. The V segment lost 2 bases and the J segment 1 base; nucleotides outside the gene matches: 8. Produced via immunoSEQ multiplex PCR; TCRdb's table is partial and in-frame only. Of 120,000 or so clones listed, approximately 87% are singletons. The TCR originated in a woman aged 45-60 years with acute or convalescent COVID-19. This rearrangement joins TRBV7-2 to TRBJ2-1; 7 nucleotides align to TRBD2. Sample: peripheral blood. The CDR3 sequence: CASSLSQASGSYNEQFF. The CDR3 DNA reads TGTGCCAGCAGCTTAAGTCAAGCTAGCGGTTCCTACAATGAGCAGTTCTTC.